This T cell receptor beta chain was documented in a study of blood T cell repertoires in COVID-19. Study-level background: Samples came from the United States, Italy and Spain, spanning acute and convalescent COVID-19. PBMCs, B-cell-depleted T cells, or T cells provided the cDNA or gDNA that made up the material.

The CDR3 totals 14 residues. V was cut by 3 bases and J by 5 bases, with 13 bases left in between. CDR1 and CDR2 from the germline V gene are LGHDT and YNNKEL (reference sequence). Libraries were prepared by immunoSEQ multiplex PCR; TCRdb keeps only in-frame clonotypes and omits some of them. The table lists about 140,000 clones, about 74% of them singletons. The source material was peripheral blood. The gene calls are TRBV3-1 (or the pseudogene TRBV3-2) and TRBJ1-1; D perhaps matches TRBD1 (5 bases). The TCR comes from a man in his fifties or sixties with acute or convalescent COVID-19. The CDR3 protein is CASSHRVAGTEAFF. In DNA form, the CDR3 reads TGTGCCAGCAGCCACAGGGTGGCGGGAACTGAAGCTTTCTTT.